This T cell receptor beta chain was profiled in a study of identical twins. Study conclusions and caveats: Conclusions came from cross-sectional statistical analysis, not from following the same donors. Zero-insertion findings could be partly confounded by invariant cells (MAIT and iNKT cells). Abundant beta clonotypes from cord blood bore fewer insertions; memory repertoires lacked this pattern.

This clonotype showed up many times. Its target is not known. TCRdb independently ran MiXCR on the 5' RACE reads; one entry per CDR3 protein. This table holds fewer than 250,000 distinct CDR3 sequences, under 10% found once. The CDR3 is made up of 14 amino acids. J gave up 9 bases and V 4 bases, and 6 bases lay outside the gene matches. Germline V CDR1 and CDR2: SGHTA, FQGNSA. Another study also made use of these data, one on yellow fever vaccine responses in identical twins. That report adds: As reported, the vaccine T cell response of twins seemed partly convergent and partly personalized.

This chain joins TRBV7-2 and TRBJ2-4; 10 nucleotides agree with TRBD2. Sequencing input: memory (CD45RO+) T cells sorted from blood. The receptor was isolated from a woman under 30 in good health. CDR3 in DNA: TGTGCCAGCAGCTCTAGCGGGAGTGGGGGCATTCAGTACTTC. Translated, it gives CASSSSGSGGIQYF.